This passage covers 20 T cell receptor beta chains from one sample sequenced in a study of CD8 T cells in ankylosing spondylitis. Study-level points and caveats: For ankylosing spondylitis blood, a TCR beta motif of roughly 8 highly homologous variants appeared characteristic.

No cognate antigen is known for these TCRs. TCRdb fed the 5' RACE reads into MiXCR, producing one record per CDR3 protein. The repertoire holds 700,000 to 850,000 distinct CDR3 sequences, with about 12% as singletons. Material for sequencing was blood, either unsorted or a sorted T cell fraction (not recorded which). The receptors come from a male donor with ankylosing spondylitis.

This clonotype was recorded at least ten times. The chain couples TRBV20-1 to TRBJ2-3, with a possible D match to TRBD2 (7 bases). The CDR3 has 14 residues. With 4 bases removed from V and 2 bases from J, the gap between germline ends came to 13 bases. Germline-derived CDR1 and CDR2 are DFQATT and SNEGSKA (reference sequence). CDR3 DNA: TGCAGTGCTACGGCGGGGGCGTTCACAGATACGCAGTATTTT. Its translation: CSATAGAFTDTQYF.

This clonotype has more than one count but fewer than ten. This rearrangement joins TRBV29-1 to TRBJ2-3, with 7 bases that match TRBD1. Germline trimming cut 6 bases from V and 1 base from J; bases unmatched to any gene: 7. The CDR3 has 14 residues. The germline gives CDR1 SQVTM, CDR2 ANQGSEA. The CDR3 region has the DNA TGCAGCGTGCAGGGGGTGTTGGGCACAGATACGCAGTATTTT. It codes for CSVQGVLGTDTQYF.

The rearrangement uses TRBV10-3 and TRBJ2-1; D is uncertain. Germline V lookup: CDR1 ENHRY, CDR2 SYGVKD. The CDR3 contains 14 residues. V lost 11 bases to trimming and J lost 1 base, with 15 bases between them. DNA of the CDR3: TGTGCCTCCCAAAGAACAGATTCCTACAATGAGCAGTTCTTC. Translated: CASQRTDSYNEQFF.

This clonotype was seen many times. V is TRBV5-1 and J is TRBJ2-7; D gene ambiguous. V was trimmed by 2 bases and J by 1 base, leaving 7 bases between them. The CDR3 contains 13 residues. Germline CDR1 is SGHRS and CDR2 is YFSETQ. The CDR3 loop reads CASSFQGSYEQYF. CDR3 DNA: TGCGCCAGCAGCTTTCAAGGTTCCTACGAGCAGTACTTC.

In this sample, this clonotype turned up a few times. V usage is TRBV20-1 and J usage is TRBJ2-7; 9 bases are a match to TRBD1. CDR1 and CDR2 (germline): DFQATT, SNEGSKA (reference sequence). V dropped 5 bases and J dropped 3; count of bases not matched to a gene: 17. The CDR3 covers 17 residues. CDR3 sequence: CSAEPIDRGGLDYEQYF. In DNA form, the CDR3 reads TGCAGTGCTGAACCCATCGACAGGGGGGGGTTAGACTACGAGCAGTACTTC.

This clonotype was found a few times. CDR3 region: CSAVGWETQYF. The CDR3 DNA follows: TGCAGTGCTGTTGGGTGGGAGACCCAGTACTTC. This chain joins TRBV20-1 and TRBJ2-5; D is unresolved. The CDR3 runs 11 residues. Germline values: CDR1 DFQATT, CDR2 SNEGSKA (reference sequence). Trimming cost V 5 bases and J 5 bases, with 9 bases left between them.

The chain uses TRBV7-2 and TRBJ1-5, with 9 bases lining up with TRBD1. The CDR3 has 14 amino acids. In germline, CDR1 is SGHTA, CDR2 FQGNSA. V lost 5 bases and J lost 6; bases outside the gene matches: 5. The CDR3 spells CASSRDRVTQPQHF. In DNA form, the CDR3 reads TGTGCCAGCAGCCGGGACAGGGTAACTCAGCCCCAGCATTTT.

The CDR3 nucleotides read TGTGCCTGGGGGCGGAACTACAATGAGCAGTTCTTC. This codes for CAWGRNYNEQFF. The rearrangement links TRBV30 to TRBJ2-1, with D unresolved. CDR1 and CDR2 from the germline V gene are GTSNPN and SVGIG (reference sequence). This CDR3 has 12 residues. The V end lost 5 bases, the J end lost 3 bases, and 8 bases lay between the germline ends.

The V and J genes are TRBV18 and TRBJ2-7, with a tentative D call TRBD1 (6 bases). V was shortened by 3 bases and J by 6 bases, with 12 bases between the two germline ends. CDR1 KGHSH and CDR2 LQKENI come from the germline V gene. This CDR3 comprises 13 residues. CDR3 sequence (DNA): TGTGCCAGCTCACCGAGCAGGGGTGGCGAGCAGTACTTC. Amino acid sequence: CASSPSRGGEQYF.

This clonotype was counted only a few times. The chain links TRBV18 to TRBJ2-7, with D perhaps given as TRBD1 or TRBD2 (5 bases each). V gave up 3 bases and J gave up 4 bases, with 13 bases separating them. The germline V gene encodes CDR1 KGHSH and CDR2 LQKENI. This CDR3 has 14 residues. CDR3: CASSPSRDGYEQYF. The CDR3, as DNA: TGTGCCAGCTCACCGTCCCGGGACGGATACGAGCAGTACTTC.

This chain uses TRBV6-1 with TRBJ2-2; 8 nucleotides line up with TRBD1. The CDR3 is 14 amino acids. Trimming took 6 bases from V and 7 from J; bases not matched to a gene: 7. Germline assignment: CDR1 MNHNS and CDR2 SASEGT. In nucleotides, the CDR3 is TGTGCCAGCAGGGACAGGGTCGGCGGCGGGGAGCTGTTTTTT. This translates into CASRDRVGGGELFF.

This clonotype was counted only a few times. The CDR3 sequence is CASSFWAAYEQYF. CDR3 in DNA: TGTGCCAGCAGCTTTTGGGCCGCCTACGAGCAGTACTTC. The chain has TRBV7-2 and TRBJ2-7; D is unresolved. There are 13 residues in the CDR3. V shed 3 bases and J shed 2 bases, with 8 bases lying between them. CDR1 and CDR2 (germline): SGHTA, FQGNSA.

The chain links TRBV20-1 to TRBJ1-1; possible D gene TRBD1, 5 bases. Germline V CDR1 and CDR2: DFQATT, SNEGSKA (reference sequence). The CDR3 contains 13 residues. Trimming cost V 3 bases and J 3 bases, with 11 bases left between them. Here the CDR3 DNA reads TGCAGTGCTAGCCGGGACGGAGACACTGAAGCTTTCTTT. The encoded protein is CSASRDGDTEAFF.

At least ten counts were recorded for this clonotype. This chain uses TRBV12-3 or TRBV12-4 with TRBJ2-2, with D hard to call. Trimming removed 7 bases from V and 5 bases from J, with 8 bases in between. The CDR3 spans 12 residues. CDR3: CASTPWTGELFF. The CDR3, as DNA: TGTGCCAGCACCCCTTGGACCGGGGAGCTGTTTTTT.

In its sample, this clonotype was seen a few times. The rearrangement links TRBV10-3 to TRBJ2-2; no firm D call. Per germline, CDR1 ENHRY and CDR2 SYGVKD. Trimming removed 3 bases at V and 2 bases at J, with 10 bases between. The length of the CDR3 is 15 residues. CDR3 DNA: TGTGCCATCAGTGATATGGCAAGAAACACCGGGGAGCTGTTTTTT. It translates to CAISDMARNTGELFF.

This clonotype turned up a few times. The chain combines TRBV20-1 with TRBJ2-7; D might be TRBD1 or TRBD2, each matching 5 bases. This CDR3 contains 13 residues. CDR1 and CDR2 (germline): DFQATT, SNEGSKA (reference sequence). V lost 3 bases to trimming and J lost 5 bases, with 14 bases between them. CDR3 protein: CSARGDRRDEQYF. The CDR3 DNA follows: TGCAGTGCTAGGGGGGACCGCCGGGACGAGCAGTACTTC.

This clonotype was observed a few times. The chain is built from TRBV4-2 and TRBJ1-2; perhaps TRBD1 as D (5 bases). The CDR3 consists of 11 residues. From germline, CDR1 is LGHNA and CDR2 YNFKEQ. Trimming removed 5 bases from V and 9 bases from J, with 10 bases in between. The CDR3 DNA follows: TGTGCCAGCAGCTGGGACTTTAGCTACACCTTC. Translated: CASSWDFSYTF.

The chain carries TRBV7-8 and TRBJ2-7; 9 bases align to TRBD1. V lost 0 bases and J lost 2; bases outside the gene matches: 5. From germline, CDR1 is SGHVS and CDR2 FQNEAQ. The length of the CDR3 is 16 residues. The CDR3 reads CASSLAGTGWAYEQYF. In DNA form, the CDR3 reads TGTGCCAGCAGCTTAGCGGGGACAGGGTGGGCCTACGAGCAGTACTTC. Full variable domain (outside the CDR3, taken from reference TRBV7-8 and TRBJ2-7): GAGVSQSPRYKVAKRGQDVALRCDPISGHVSLFWYQQALGQGPEFLTYFQNEAQLDKSGLPSDRFFAERPEGSVSTLKIQRTQQEDSAVYLCASSLAGTGWAYEQYFGPGTRLTVT.

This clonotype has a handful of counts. CDR3 sequence reads: CASRDSLNNEQFF. The CDR3 DNA sequence: TGTGCTAGCAGGGACTCACTTAACAATGAGCAGTTCTTC. The chain links TRBV12-5 to TRBJ2-1; D is possibly TRBD2 (6 bases). Germline V gives CDR1 LGHNT, CDR2 FRNRAP. The CDR3 consists of 13 residues. V was cut by 9 bases and J by 5 bases, with 14 bases left in between.

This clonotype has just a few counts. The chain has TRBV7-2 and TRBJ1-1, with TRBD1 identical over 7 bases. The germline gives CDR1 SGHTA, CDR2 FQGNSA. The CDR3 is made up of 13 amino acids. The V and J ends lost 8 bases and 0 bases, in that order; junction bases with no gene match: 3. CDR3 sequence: CASQTGLNTEAFF. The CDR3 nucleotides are TGTGCCAGCCAGACAGGGTTGAACACTGAAGCTTTCTTT.